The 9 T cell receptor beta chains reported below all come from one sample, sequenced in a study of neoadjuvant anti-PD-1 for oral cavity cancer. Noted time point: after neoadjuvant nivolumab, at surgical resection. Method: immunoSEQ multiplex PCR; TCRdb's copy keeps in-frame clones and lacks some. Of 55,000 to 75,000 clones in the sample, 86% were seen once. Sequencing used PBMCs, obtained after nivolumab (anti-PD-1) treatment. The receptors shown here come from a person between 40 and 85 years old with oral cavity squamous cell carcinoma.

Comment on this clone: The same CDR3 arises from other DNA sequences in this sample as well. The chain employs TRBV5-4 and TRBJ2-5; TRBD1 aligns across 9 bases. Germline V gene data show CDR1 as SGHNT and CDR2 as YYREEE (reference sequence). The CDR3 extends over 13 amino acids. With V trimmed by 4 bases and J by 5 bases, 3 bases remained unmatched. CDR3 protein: CASSPTGGETQYF. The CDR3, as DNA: TGTGCCAGCAGCCCGACAGGGGGGGAGACCCAGTACTTC.

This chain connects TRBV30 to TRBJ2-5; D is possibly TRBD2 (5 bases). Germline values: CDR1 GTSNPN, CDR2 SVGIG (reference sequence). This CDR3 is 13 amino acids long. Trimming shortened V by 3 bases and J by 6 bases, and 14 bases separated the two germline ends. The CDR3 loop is CAWSWGVQKTQYF. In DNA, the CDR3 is TGTGCCTGGAGCTGGGGAGTTCAGAAGACCCAGTACTTC.

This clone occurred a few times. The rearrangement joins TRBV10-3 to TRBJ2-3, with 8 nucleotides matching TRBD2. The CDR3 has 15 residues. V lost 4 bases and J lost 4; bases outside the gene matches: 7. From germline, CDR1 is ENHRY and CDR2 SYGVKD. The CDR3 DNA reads TGTGCCATCAGTGGCGGAGCGGGAGTTTCAGATACGCAGTATTTT. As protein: CAISGGAGVSDTQYF.

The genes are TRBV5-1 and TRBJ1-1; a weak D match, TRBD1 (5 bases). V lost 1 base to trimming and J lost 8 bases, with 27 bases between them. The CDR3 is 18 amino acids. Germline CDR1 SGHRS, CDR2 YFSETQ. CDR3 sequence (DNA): TGCGCCAGCAGCTTGTCAACGATGGCAGGGCTACAAGGGGAAGAAGCTTTCTTT. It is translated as CASSLSTMAGLQGEEAFF.

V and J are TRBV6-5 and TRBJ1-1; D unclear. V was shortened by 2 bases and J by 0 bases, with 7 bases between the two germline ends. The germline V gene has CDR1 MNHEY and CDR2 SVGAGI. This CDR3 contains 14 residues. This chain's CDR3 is CASSYGEVNTEAFF. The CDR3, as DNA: TGTGCCAGCAGTTACGGAGAGGTGAACACTGAAGCTTTCTTT.

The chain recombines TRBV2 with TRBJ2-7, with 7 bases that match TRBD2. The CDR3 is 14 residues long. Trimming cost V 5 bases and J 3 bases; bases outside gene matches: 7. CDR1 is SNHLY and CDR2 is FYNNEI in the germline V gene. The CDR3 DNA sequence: TGTGCCAGCAGTCCCTGGGGGGGTAACTACGAGCAGTACTTC. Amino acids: CASSPWGGNYEQYF.

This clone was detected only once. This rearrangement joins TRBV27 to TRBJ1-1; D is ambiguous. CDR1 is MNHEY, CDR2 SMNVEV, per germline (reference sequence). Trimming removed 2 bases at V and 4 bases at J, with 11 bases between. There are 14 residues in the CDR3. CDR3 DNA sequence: TGTGCCAGCAGTTTAATCGGGGTTCGCACTGAAGCTTTCTTT. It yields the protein CASSLIGVRTEAFF.

CDR3 in amino acids: CASSARRMADTQYF. DNA of the CDR3: TGTGCCAGTAGCGCTAGGAGGATGGCAGATACGCAGTATTTT. The chain recombines TRBV19 with TRBJ2-3; tentatively, D is TRBD2 (5 bases). Germline-derived CDR1 and CDR2 are LNHDA and SQIVND (reference sequence). Between the trimmed V and J ends, which lost 6 bases and 4 bases, there was a span of 14 bases. CDR3 length: 14 residues.

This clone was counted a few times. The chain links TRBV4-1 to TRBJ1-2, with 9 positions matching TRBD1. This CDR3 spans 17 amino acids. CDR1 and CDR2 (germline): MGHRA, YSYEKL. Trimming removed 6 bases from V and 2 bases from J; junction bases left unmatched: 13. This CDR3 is CASSPGTGTGLNYGYTF. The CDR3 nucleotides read TGCGCCAGCAGTCCCGGGACAGGGACGGGTTTGAACTATGGCTACACCTTC.